Shown below are 31 T cell receptor beta chains from a single sample sequenced in a study of blood T cell repertoires in COVID-19. Libraries were prepared by immunoSEQ multiplex PCR; TCRdb keeps only in-frame clonotypes and omits some of them. Among 120,000 to 150,000 clones listed, roughly 87% were seen once. The sequenced sample consisted of peripheral blood. These receptors all come from a woman aged 50 to 60 with acute or convalescent COVID-19.

The chain carries TRBV9 and TRBJ1-2, with D unresolved. Trimming left V 3 bases short and J 0 bases short, with 6 bases between. Germline loops: CDR1 SGDLS, CDR2 YYNGEE. The CDR3 consists of 13 residues. CDR3 sequence: CASSAEPNYGYTF. In DNA form, the CDR3 reads TGTGCCAGCAGCGCGGAGCCTAACTATGGCTACACCTTC.

This chain connects TRBV6-5 to TRBJ2-7; 7 bases agree with TRBD1. The ends lost 0 bases at V and 2 bases at J; junction bases unmatched: 4. The V gene's germline CDR1 is MNHEY and CDR2 SVGAGI. The CDR3 totals 15 residues. The CDR3 nucleotides read TGTGCCAGCAGTTACTCCACAGGGGATACCTACGAGCAGTACTTC. Translating it yields CASSYSTGDTYEQYF.

There are a few counts of this clone. CDR3 amino acids: CATSRDRGLNQPQHF. CDR3 DNA sequence: TGTGCCACCAGCAGAGACAGGGGCCTCAATCAGCCCCAGCATTTT. The chain carries TRBV15 and TRBJ1-5, with a tentative D call TRBD1 (6 bases). Germline V gene lookup returns CDR1 LNHNV and CDR2 YYDKDF (reference sequence). The CDR3 length is 15 residues. Trimming cost V 0 bases and J 3 bases, with 9 bases left between them.

The chain combines TRBV7-3 with TRBJ2-2; 9 bases are shared with TRBD1. J lost 5 bases, V lost 1 base, and 8 bases had no gene match. Germline assignment: CDR1 SGHTA and CDR2 FQGTGA. CDR3 length: 17 amino acids. The CDR3 bases are TGTGCCAGCAGCTTAAACGTACGGACAGGGGAGACCGGGGAGCTGTTTTTT. As protein: CASSLNVRTGETGELFF.

The chain has TRBV7-2 and TRBJ2-1; no firm D call. From germline, CDR1 is SGHTA and CDR2 FQGNSA. The CDR3 length is 14 residues. V dropped 5 bases and J dropped 4 bases, with 12 bases sitting between them. This CDR3 is CASSLVRYYNEQFF. The CDR3 DNA is TGTGCCAGCAGCCTAGTGAGATATTACAATGAGCAGTTCTTC.

CDR3 protein: CASSLGSVVAEAFF. The CDR3 region has the DNA TGTGCCAGCAGTTTGGGGAGCGTTGTCGCTGAAGCTTTCTTT. The J gene is TRBJ1-1, the V gene TRBV6-5; no clear D gene. Trimming removed 4 bases at V and 6 bases at J, with 15 bases between. This CDR3 has 14 amino acids. Germline assignment: CDR1 MNHEY and CDR2 SVGAGI.

The V and J genes are TRBV30 and TRBJ2-1, with D possibly TRBD1 on 7 matching bases. Per germline, CDR1 GTSNPN and CDR2 SVGIG (reference sequence). Trimming removed 2 bases from V and 0 bases from J, with 11 bases in between. This CDR3 is 15 amino acids long. The CDR3 region is CAWSSQGGSYNEQFF. CDR3 nucleotides: TGTGCCTGGAGTAGCCAGGGGGGCTCCTACAATGAGCAGTTCTTC.

The chain uses TRBV18 and TRBJ2-1; a weak D match, TRBD2 (8 bases). Germline values: CDR1 KGHSH, CDR2 LQKENI. The CDR3 is 15 amino acids. V dropped 5 bases and J dropped 8 bases, with 19 bases sitting between them. The CDR3 sequence is CASSTDRSGRDEQFF. The CDR3 coding sequence is TGTGCCAGCTCAACGGACAGGTCCGGGAGGGATGAGCAGTTCTTC.

The CDR3 region is CASSIAALAPLNEQFF. CDR3 nucleotides: TGTGCCAGTAGTATAGCCGCACTAGCGCCTCTCAATGAGCAGTTCTTC. This sequence joins TRBV19 and TRBJ2-1, with 7 bases lining up with TRBD2. The ends lost 1 base at V and 6 bases at J; junction bases unmatched: 9. The CDR3 is 16 residues long. Germline-derived CDR1 and CDR2 are LNHDA and SQIVND (reference sequence).

The rearrangement uses TRBV5-1 and TRBJ1-2; D is ambiguous. Looked up from germline, CDR1 is SGHRS and CDR2 is YFSETQ. This CDR3 has 15 residues. V lost 0 bases, J lost 1 base, and 10 bases lay in between. The DNA for the CDR3 is TGCGCCAGCAGCTTGGGATCGGAGGTTAACTATGGCTACACCTTC. This translates into CASSLGSEVNYGYTF. Using reference TRBV5-1 and TRBJ1-2 for the parts outside the CDR3, the full variable domain is KAGVTQTPRYLIKTRGQQVTLSCSPISGHRSVSWYQQTPGQGLQFLFEYFSETQRNKGNFPGRFSGRQFSNSRSEMNVSTLELGDSALYLCASSLGSEVNYGYTFGSGTRLTVV.

The rearrangement links TRBV4-2 to TRBJ1-4; D not certain. V was pared by 0 bases and J by 8 bases, with 4 bases between. The germline CDR1 and CDR2 sequences are LGHNA and YNFKEQ. The CDR3 is 12 residues long. CDR3 sequence (DNA): TGTGCCAGCAGCCAAGATGGCGAAAAACTGTTTTTT. This encodes CASSQDGEKLFF.

The chain couples TRBV12-3 or TRBV12-4 to TRBJ1-2, with D possibly TRBD1 on 6 matching bases. Trimming stripped 8 bases from V and 8 bases from J, with 18 bases between. CDR3 length equals 13 residues. The CDR3 protein is CASGAQGKEGYTF. The DNA for the CDR3 is TGTGCCAGCGGGGCACAGGGAAAGGAAGGCTACACCTTC.

The chain links TRBV24-1 to TRBJ2-3; 8 positions agree with TRBD2. This CDR3 region has 17 residues. Germline V gene data show CDR1 as KGHDR and CDR2 as SFDVKD. The V gene end was trimmed by 4 bases and the J gene end by 2 bases; junction bases not matched to a gene: 10. In nucleotides, the CDR3 is TGTGCCACCAGTGACTCCGTGCGGGGGGCCCACACAGATACGCAGTATTTT. Translated, it gives CATSDSVRGAHTDTQYF.

V gene TRBV7-2 combines with J gene TRBJ1-6, with D possibly matching TRBD1 (6 bases). Trimming pared 5 bases from V and 7 bases from J, leaving 12 bases between. This CDR3 contains 14 residues. Germline CDR1 SGHTA, CDR2 FQGNSA. For the CDR3, the DNA is TGTGCCAGCAGCCCGTGGACAGTCAATTCACCCCTCCACTTT. Translated, it gives CASSPWTVNSPLHF.

The count of this clone is one. The chain has TRBV30 and TRBJ1-6; unclear D gene. Trimming left V 0 bases short and J 1 base short, with 13 bases between. The CDR3 covers 17 residues. CDR1 and CDR2 (germline): GTSNPN, SVGIG (reference sequence). The CDR3 DNA is TGTGCCTGGAGTGTACGTAGAGAGCTATCCTATAATTCACCCCTCCACTTT. This gives the protein CAWSVRRELSYNSPLHF.

V and J are TRBV7-9 and TRBJ2-7; TRBD1 aligns across 7 bases. The trim removed 5 bases at V and 7 bases at J, leaving 5 bases unmatched. The CDR3 has 12 residues. In germline, CDR1 is SEHNR, CDR2 FQNEAQ (reference sequence). For the CDR3, the DNA is TGTGCCAGCAGCGCGACAGGGTGGGAGCAGTACTTC. Amino acid sequence: CASSATGWEQYF.

This sequence joins TRBV3-1 (or the pseudogene TRBV3-2) and TRBJ1-6; the match to TRBD1 covers 9 bases. Trimming cost V 4 bases and J 10 bases; bases outside gene matches: 11. Germline lookup yields CDR1 LGHDT and CDR2 YNNKEL (reference sequence). The CDR3 is 16 amino acids. CDR3 DNA sequence: TGTGCCAGCAGCCCCCCGGGACAGGGTGGTAACTCACCCCTCCACTTT. The encoded protein is CASSPPGQGGNSPLHF.

The J gene is TRBJ1-1, the V gene TRBV19; D possibly corresponds to TRBD1 (5 bases). Germline CDR1 is LNHDA and CDR2 is SQIVND (reference sequence). V lost 3 bases to trimming and J lost 3 bases, with 20 bases between them. The CDR3 has 17 residues. CDR3 region: CASSIRREGAMDTEAFF. The CDR3 DNA is TGTGCCAGTAGTATTCGTAGGGAAGGGGCCATGGACACTGAAGCTTTCTTT.

The chain couples TRBV19 to TRBJ2-3; 15 positions match TRBD2. Germline trimming cut 1 base from V and 3 bases from J; bases unmatched to any gene: 14. Germline V gives CDR1 LNHDA, CDR2 SQIVND (reference sequence). The CDR3 extends over 21 amino acids. As DNA, the CDR3 is TGTGCCAGTAGTATAGGGGCAGCCCGAGGACTAGCGGGAGGGCGGACAGATACGCAGTATTTT. This sequence encodes CASSIGAARGLAGGRTDTQYF.

This chain connects TRBV2 to TRBJ1-2, with D maybe TRBD1 (5 bases). Trimming removed 7 bases from V and 4 bases from J, with 25 bases in between. This CDR3 comprises 17 residues. Germline V gene data show CDR1 as SNHLY and CDR2 as FYNNEI. As DNA, the CDR3 is TGTGCCAGCACCAAAATGCCCGATCAGGGAAGAGCCTATGGCTACACCTTC. It yields the protein CASTKMPDQGRAYGYTF.

This chain connects TRBV6-5 to TRBJ1-1; D call uncertain. CDR3 length: 16 amino acids. Germline values: CDR1 MNHEY, CDR2 SVGAGI. Trimming stripped 0 bases from V and 0 bases from J, with 11 bases between. This chain's CDR3 is CASSYSTPDMNTEAFF. CDR3 DNA sequence: TGTGCCAGCAGTTACTCGACCCCCGACATGAACACTGAAGCTTTCTTT.

The rearrangement uses TRBV6-1 and TRBJ2-2; D is uncertain. Germline values: CDR1 MNHNS, CDR2 SASEGT. V was trimmed by 1 base and J by 2 bases, leaving 5 bases between them. The length of the CDR3 is 14 residues. The CDR3 coding sequence is TGTGCCAGCAGTGAAGGCGGTAACACCGGGGAGCTGTTTTTT. It is translated as CASSEGGNTGELFF.

The rearrangement links TRBV9 to TRBJ2-2, with 9 bases identical to TRBD2. CDR3 length equals 15 residues. CDR1 and CDR2 (germline): SGDLS, YYNGEE. Trimming at V came to 3 bases and at J to 4 bases, leaving 4 bases not matched to a gene. The CDR3 here is CASSALAGFTGELFF. The CDR3 bases are TGTGCCAGCAGCGCCCTAGCGGGGTTCACCGGGGAGCTGTTTTTT.

The sample holds a few counts of this clone. The chain recombines TRBV5-6 with TRBJ2-7, with D possibly being TRBD1 (5 bases). The germline gives CDR1 SGHDT, CDR2 YYEEEE. The CDR3 has 15 residues. The V gene lost 5 bases and the J gene lost 4 bases, with 19 bases spanning the gap. Here the CDR3 reads CASSPGSGIPYEQYF. The CDR3 DNA sequence: TGTGCCAGCAGTCCCGGGTCAGGGATTCCTTACGAGCAGTACTTC. The whole variable domain, remainder taken from reference TRBV5-6 and TRBJ2-7, is DAGVTQSPTHLIKTRGQQVTLRCSPKSGHDTVSWYQQALGQGPQFIFQYYEEEERQRGNFPDRFSGHQFPNYSSELNVNALLLGDSALYLCASSPGSGIPYEQYFGPGTRLTVT.

This clone was recorded only once. This chain links TRBV6-5 with TRBJ1-5, with 8 bases that match TRBD1. Germline V lookup: CDR1 MNHEY, CDR2 SVGAGI. V lost 6 bases to trimming and J lost 4 bases; unmatched junction nucleotides: 8. CDR3 length: 15 residues. Here the CDR3 DNA reads TGTGCCAGCAGACAGACAGGGGAGGGGAATCAGCCCCAGCATTTT. Translation: CASRQTGEGNQPQHF.

This rearrangement joins TRBV6-5 to TRBJ1-2, with 9 bases matching TRBD1. Germline values: CDR1 MNHEY, CDR2 SVGAGI. Trimming cost V 3 bases and J 3 bases; bases outside gene matches: 8. This CDR3 is built from 16 residues. CDR3 residues: CASSYYKTGGDYGYTF. For the CDR3, the DNA is TGTGCCAGCAGTTATTATAAGACAGGGGGTGACTATGGCTACACCTTC.

The rearrangement uses TRBV27 and TRBJ1-6; the D is unclear. This CDR3 contains 13 residues. Germline V gene data show CDR1 as MNHEY and CDR2 as SMNVEV (reference sequence). The V end was cut by 5 bases, the J end by 4 bases, with 6 bases between. The CDR3 DNA is TGTGCCAGCAGTATGCAGTATAATTCACCCCTCCACTTT. Translating gives CASSMQYNSPLHF.

This sequence joins TRBV28 and TRBJ1-1, with D maybe TRBD1 (5 bases). The CDR3 is made up of 16 amino acids. V was cut by 7 bases and J by 4 bases, with 22 bases left in between. The V gene's germline CDR1 is MDHEN and CDR2 SYDVKM. The DNA of the CDR3 is TGTGCCAGCAAATCCCCGTTCGGGGGAATAGGCACTGAAGCTTTCTTT. This gives the protein CASKSPFGGIGTEAFF. The full variable domain, with the rest looked up from reference TRBV28 and TRBJ1-1, is DVKVTQSSRYLVKRTGEKVFLECVQDMDHENMFWYRQDPGLGLRLIYFSYDVKMKEKGDIPEGYSVSREKKERFSLILESASTNQTSMYLCASKSPFGGIGTEAFFGQGTRLTVV.

This rearrangement joins TRBV24-1 to TRBJ2-5; 10 positions agree with TRBD1. Germline-derived CDR1 and CDR2 are KGHDR and SFDVKD. V gave up 5 bases and J gave up 4 bases; unmatched junction bases: 9. The CDR3 length is 16 residues. CDR3 sequence: CATSAARQGARETQYF. The CDR3, as DNA: TGTGCCACCAGTGCCGCCCGACAGGGGGCAAGAGAGACCCAGTACTTC.

As concerns this clone: The sample contains more than one DNA sequence encoding this CDR3. The chain links TRBV10-2 to TRBJ1-1, with a tentative D call TRBD1 (5 bases). With 2 bases removed from V and 3 bases from J, the gap between germline ends came to 7 bases. The CDR3 consists of 13 residues. CDR1 is WSHSY and CDR2 is SAAADI in the germline V gene. The CDR3 coding sequence is TGCGCCAGCAGTGAGCGGGGGTACACTGAAGCTTTCTTT. It encodes CASSERGYTEAFF.

The V and J genes are TRBV7-8 and TRBJ2-3; 7 nucleotides line up with TRBD1. Unmatched junction bases numbered 9, after V lost 1 base and J lost 5 bases. The CDR3 has 16 amino acids. CDR1 and CDR2 (germline): SGHVS, FQNEAQ. The CDR3 DNA is TGTGCCAGCAGCTTAGTGACAGGGAACGAAAGAGATACGCAGTATTTT. Protein sequence: CASSLVTGNERDTQYF. The whole variable domain, filled in from reference TRBV7-8 and TRBJ2-3, reads GAGVSQSPRYKVAKRGQDVALRCDPISGHVSLFWYQQALGQGPEFLTYFQNEAQLDKSGLPSDRFFAERPEGSVSTLKIQRTQQEDSAVYLCASSLVTGNERDTQYFGPGTRLTVL.